Described below is a single T cell receptor (beta chain) sequence and its context. Its antigen remains undetermined. Base-call qualities are not available, and no considerably larger clone is one nucleotide away. These data come from a study of blood T cell repertoires in COVID-19 (TCRdb year 2020). Turning to the overall study: Samples covering the acute and convalescent phases of COVID-19 were provided by collaborators in the United States, Italy and Spain. The prospective study material was composed of cDNA or gDNA derived from T cells, B-cell-depleted T cells, or PBMCs. Subjects who had been exposed to COVID-19, were actively infected with it, or had recovered from it provided the deeply sampled blood TCRbeta repertoires that made up the dataset. The repertoires were made available in a free public database intended to serve as a resource for research on the immune response to SARS-CoV-2. The samples were drawn from two sources: the first 160 participants of the ongoing ImmuneRACE study, and fewer than 1,500 subjects contributed by 6 global collaborators. Nearly every sample came with metadata listing a de-identified subject ID, COVID-19 status, age in years and sex. Where HLA class I and class II types were available, the types were taken from metadata supplied by the sample provider, not from assay-based typing.

General conclusions and limits of the study: The quantity of clinical and demographic metadata differed by source and by participant and was supplied without curation.

TCRbeta CDR3 regions were amplified from genomic DNA using the immunoSEQ Assay, a bias-controlled multiplex PCR. The paper's data handling went like this. Within the assay, amplification of reference gene primers was used to estimate how many nucleated cells each sample contained. To quantify the absolute abundance of each unique TCRbeta CDR3 rearrangement, sequence reads were collapsed and filtered. Productive Simpson clonality was computed per sample as the square root of Simpson's diversity index over productive rearrangements. In TCRdb, the immuneACCESS table is reduced to in-frame sequences with V and J assigned. These tables do not hold every clone; where another copy was compared, an unresolved V gene accounts for under half, and the others remain unexplained. V, J and clone size are those of that table, while D and trimming were read from the DNA. This sample lists roughly 290,000 clones; 70% to 90% were detected once. The top ten clones comprise less than 2.5% of the sample.

CDR1 and CDR2, per the germline V gene, are MGHRA and YSYEKL. The CDR3 contains 15 residues, cysteine and phenylalanine counted. Only the CDR3 DNA is retained, 45 bases long and in frame from the first base. V and J are truncated by 1 base and 2 bases respectively, leaving an intervening sequence of 11 bases. Participants in the prospective study were aged about 18 to 89 years, lived in about two dozen United States geographic areas, and enrolled through a virtual design. In the prospective study, cohorts were assigned on the basis of participant-reported clinical history obtained from a screening survey and a study questionnaire. For ImmuneRACE Cohort 3, a participant was defined as recovered based on two consecutive negative NP/OP PCR tests, clearance by a healthcare professional, or resolution of symptoms. Each participant in the prospective study had whole blood, serum and a nasopharyngeal or oropharyngeal swab collected by mobile phlebotomists. Participants in the prospective study had the option to provide additional blood draws and questionnaires over an approximately 2-month period. Before DNA extraction, blood samples from the prospective study were shipped at room temperature or frozen.

Material for sequencing was PBMCs or T cells enriched from blood (not recorded which). This receptor was obtained from a man aged 25-40 years who had recovered from COVID-19. This chain joins TRBV4-1 to TRBJ1-1, with the D gene not confidently named. The CDR3: CASSQGQVLNTEAFF. DNA sequence: TGCGCCAGCAGCCAAGGGCAAGTCCTCAACACTGAAGCTTTCTTT.